This passage covers 23 T cell receptor beta chains from one sample sequenced in a study of blood T cell repertoires in COVID-19. Method: immunoSEQ multiplex PCR; TCRdb's copy keeps in-frame clones and lacks some. Here the sample spans about 73,000 clones, 89% being singletons. Material: peripheral blood. These receptors all come from an elderly man with acute or convalescent COVID-19.

The genes are TRBV24-1 and TRBJ1-2; 8 bases are a match to TRBD1. The trim removed 7 bases at V and 8 bases at J, leaving 8 bases unmatched. The germline CDR1 and CDR2 sequences are KGHDR and SFDVKD. The CDR3 runs to 13 residues. This CDR3 reads CATSPGQGRGYTF. DNA of the CDR3: TGTGCCACCAGCCCCGGACAGGGTAGAGGCTACACCTTC.

The chain couples TRBV6-2 or TRBV6-3 to TRBJ2-6; TRBD1 agrees at 9 bases. Germline-derived CDR1 and CDR2 are MNHEY and SVGEGT. The CDR3 runs to 19 residues. V shed 5 bases, J shed 2 bases, and the junction held 13 bases outside the gene matches. Here the CDR3 DNA reads TGTGCCAGCAGTCCCTCTCCGGGACAGGGAATCGCTGGGGCCAACGTCCTGACTTTC. This sequence encodes CASSPSPGQGIAGANVLTF.

V is TRBV29-1 and J is TRBJ2-1, with a tentative D call TRBD1 (5 bases). The germline V and J ends were trimmed by 4 bases and 9 bases, with 7 bases remaining between them. The CDR3 length is 10 residues. In germline, CDR1 is SQVTM, CDR2 ANQGSEA. The CDR3 spells CSVGRGEQFF. As DNA, the CDR3 is TGCAGCGTTGGAAGGGGTGAGCAGTTCTTC.

V gene TRBV12-3 or TRBV12-4 combines with J gene TRBJ1-2, with 11 bases lining up with TRBD1. The CDR3 loop spans 13 amino acids. The V and J ends lost 8 bases and 4 bases, in that order; junction bases with no gene match: 3. The CDR3 reads CASGGQGGYGYTF. CDR3 bases: TGTGCCAGCGGGGGACAGGGGGGCTATGGCTACACCTTC.

For the CDR3, the DNA is TGCGCCAGCAGCTTGGCCGGGGGAGGGAGCACTGAAGCTTTCTTT. Protein: CASSLAGGGSTEAFF. The rearrangement links TRBV5-1 to TRBJ1-1; tentative D call: TRBD1 (5 bases). The length of the CDR3 is 15 residues. The germline CDR1 and CDR2 sequences are SGHRS and YFSETQ. Trimming left V 0 bases short and J 4 bases short, with 13 bases between.

This sequence joins TRBV3-1 (or the pseudogene TRBV3-2) and TRBJ2-1; D is unresolved. CDR3 length: 13 amino acids. With 4 bases removed from V and 7 bases from J, the gap between germline ends came to 11 bases. Germline V lookup: CDR1 LGHDT, CDR2 YNNKEL (reference sequence). The CDR3 nucleotides are TGTGCCAGCAGCCTATACGTAGAGAATGAGCAGTTCTTC. It yields the protein CASSLYVENEQFF.

This clone was recorded only once. The gene calls are TRBV19 and TRBJ2-2, with D possibly TRBD2 on 6 matching bases. CDR3 length equals 14 residues. Per the germline V gene, CDR1 is LNHDA and CDR2 is SQIVND (reference sequence). The V and J ends lost 6 bases and 5 bases respectively, with 13 bases between them. CDR3 protein: CASRAVEGTGELFF. CDR3 DNA sequence: TGTGCCAGTAGAGCGGTGGAGGGTACCGGGGAGCTGTTTTTT. The full variable domain, with the rest looked up from reference TRBV19 and TRBJ2-2, is DGGITQSPKYLFRKEGQNVTLSCEQNLNHDAMYWYRQDPGQGLRLIYYSQIVNDFQKGDIAEGYSVSREKKESFPLTVTSAQKNPTAFYLCASRAVEGTGELFFGEGSRLTVL.

V is TRBV4-2 and J is TRBJ2-3, with 10 bases aligning to TRBD2. Per germline, CDR1 LGHNA and CDR2 YNFKEQ. The CDR3 length is 17 residues. J lost 0 bases, V lost 0 bases, and 3 bases had no gene match. For the CDR3, the DNA is TGTGCCAGCAGCCAAGATACTAGCGGGGCGAGCACAGATACGCAGTATTTT. It translates to CASSQDTSGASTDTQYF.

This chain uses TRBV5-4 with TRBJ2-1, with a weak D call TRBD1 (5 bases). Germline V gene sequence: CDR1 SGHNT, CDR2 YYREEE (reference sequence). V gave up 0 bases and J gave up 0 bases, with 7 bases separating them. The CDR3 sequence is 15 residues long. The CDR3 region has the DNA TGTGCCAGCAGCTTGGAACAGGACTCCTACAATGAGCAGTTCTTC. Amino acids: CASSLEQDSYNEQFF. The full variable domain, completed using reference TRBV5-4 and TRBJ2-1, is ETGVTQSPTHLIKTRGQQVTLRCSSQSGHNTVSWYQQALGQGPQFIFQYYREEENGRGNFPPRFSGLQFPNYSSELNVNALELDDSALYLCASSLEQDSYNEQFFGPGTRLTVL.

This clone was seen a handful of times. The chain uses TRBV6-6 and TRBJ1-5; D not resolved. Trimming cost V 6 bases and J 6 bases, with 15 bases left between them. CDR3 length: 14 amino acids. Germline V gene sequence: CDR1 MNHNY, CDR2 SVGAGI (reference sequence). CDR3 in amino acids: CASSYEEVGQPQHF. CDR3 coding DNA: TGTGCCAGCAGCTATGAGGAGGTCGGTCAGCCCCAGCATTTT.

The chain recombines TRBV12-3 or TRBV12-4 with TRBJ1-2; D not resolved. V was shortened by 3 bases and J by 3 bases, with 8 bases between the two germline ends. This CDR3 is 13 amino acids long. CDR3 sequence: CASSLRRDYGYTF. The CDR3 DNA sequence: TGTGCCAGCAGTTTGAGGAGGGACTATGGCTACACCTTC.

The rearrangement uses TRBV7-9 and TRBJ2-3, with 11 bases that match TRBD2. CDR3 length: 16 residues. Per the germline V gene, CDR1 is SEHNR and CDR2 is FQNEAQ (reference sequence). With 5 bases clipped from V and 2 bases from J, the junction kept 6 bases outside the gene matches. The CDR3 sequence: CASSIGLAGATDTQYF. CDR3 bases: TGTGCCAGCAGCATCGGACTAGCGGGTGCCACAGATACGCAGTATTTT.

This clone was recorded a few times. The chain combines TRBV5-4 with TRBJ2-2; 7 bases fit TRBD2. The CDR3 consists of 15 residues. Germline loops: CDR1 SGHNT, CDR2 YYREEE (reference sequence). J gave up 7 bases and V 0 bases, and 6 bases lay outside the gene matches. The CDR3 DNA reads as TGTGCCAGCAGCTTGGGGCGGGAGAGAGGCGGGGAGCTGTTTTTT. Translating it yields CASSLGRERGGELFF.

This clone was recorded only once. The V call is TRBV18, the J call TRBJ1-5; no reliable D call. CDR1 and CDR2 from the germline V gene are KGHSH and LQKENI. V gave up 2 bases and J gave up 2 bases, with 7 bases separating them. The length of the CDR3 is 14 residues. Here the CDR3 reads CASSPNGGNQPQHF. The CDR3 region has the DNA TGTGCCAGCTCACCAAACGGGGGCAATCAGCCCCAGCATTTT.

The chain links TRBV6-5 to TRBJ2-7; the match to TRBD2 covers 7 bases. Germline V gene data show CDR1 as MNHEY and CDR2 as SVGAGI. The CDR3 totals 13 residues. After removal of 5 bases from V and 2 bases from J, the junction contained 3 bases not matched to a gene. The CDR3 nucleotides are TGTGCCAGCAGTCTCGGACTAGCCTACGAGCAGTACTTC. Translation gives CASSLGLAYEQYF.

The gene calls are TRBV30 and TRBJ1-4; D is uncertain. This CDR3 spans 13 amino acids. V was cut by 3 bases and J by 5 bases, with 10 bases left in between. Per the germline V gene, CDR1 is GTSNPN and CDR2 is SVGIG (reference sequence). The CDR3, as DNA: TGTGCCTGGAGCGACGGACTGAATGAAAAACTGTTTTTT. It encodes CAWSDGLNEKLFF. Complete variable domain (other parts from reference TRBV30 and TRBJ1-4): SQTIHQWPATLVQPVGSPLSLECTVEGTSNPNLYWYRQAAGRGLQLLFYSVGIGQISSEVPQNLSASRPQDRQFILSSKKLLLSDSGFYLCAWSDGLNEKLFFGSGTQLSVL.

CDR3 sequence (DNA): TGTGCCAGCAGTGAAGGGGGCCGAAGACCGAACACTGAAGCTTTCTTT. Protein product: CASSEGGRRPNTEAFF. The chain links TRBV2 to TRBJ1-1; TRBD1 is a possible D gene (5 bases). This CDR3 is built from 16 residues. V was trimmed by 1 base and J by 1 base, leaving 13 bases between them. Germline CDR1 SNHLY, CDR2 FYNNEI. Variable domain in full (rest from reference TRBV2 and TRBJ1-1): EPEVTQTPSHQVTQMGQEVILRCVPISNHLYFYWYRQILGQKVEFLVSFYNNEISEKSEIFDDQFSVERPDGSNFTLKIRSTKLEDSAMYFCASSEGGRRPNTEAFFGQGTRLTVV.

This chain uses TRBV11-2 with TRBJ1-5; D ambiguous. Trimming removed 5 bases from V and 2 bases from J, with 7 bases in between. Germline CDR1 reads SGHAT; CDR2 reads FQNNGV. CDR3 length: 13 residues. CDR3 sequence: CASSQQGNQPQHF. CDR3 nucleotide sequence: TGTGCCAGCAGCCAACAAGGCAATCAGCCCCAGCATTTT.

This chain links TRBV5-5 with TRBJ1-2; TRBD1 agrees at 10 bases. The CDR3 is 14 amino acids. With V trimmed by 1 base and J by 8 bases, 5 bases remained unmatched. CDR1 is SGHKS and CDR2 is YYEKEE in the germline V gene (reference sequence). CDR3 loop: CASSLPGTGDGYTF. Here the CDR3 DNA reads TGTGCCAGCAGCTTGCCCGGGACAGGGGACGGCTACACCTTC.

The gene calls are TRBV11-2 and TRBJ2-7, with D possibly matching TRBD1 (6 bases). CDR3 length: 14 residues. From germline, CDR1 is SGHAT and CDR2 FQNNGV. Trimming cost V 0 bases and J 2 bases, with 8 bases left between them. CDR3 nucleotides: TGTGCCAGCAGCTTAGATTGGACAGCCTACGAGCAGTACTTC. Amino acids: CASSLDWTAYEQYF.

The chain recombines TRBV7-9 with TRBJ1-5; 7 nucleotides line up with TRBD1. In germline, CDR1 is SEHNR, CDR2 FQNEAQ (reference sequence). This CDR3 is 14 amino acids long. V shed 5 bases and J 4 bases; nucleotides not matched to a gene: 5. The CDR3 bases are TGTGCCAGCAGCCCTGGGACAGTTAATCAGCCCCAGCATTTT. Amino acids: CASSPGTVNQPQHF.

The chain joins TRBV13 to TRBJ2-5, with TRBD2 matching over 7 bases. CDR1 is PRHDT and CDR2 is FYEKMQ in the germline V gene (reference sequence). The CDR3 length is 14 residues. V lost 5 bases and J lost 6; bases outside the gene matches: 9. The CDR3 DNA reads TGTGCCAGCAGCCCGAGGACGGGGGGAAAGACCCAGTACTTC. This sequence encodes CASSPRTGGKTQYF.

This clone appeared once. The chain combines TRBV9 with TRBJ1-2, with D maybe TRBD1 (6 bases). Trimming removed 3 bases at V and 1 base at J, with 13 bases between. This CDR3 has 15 residues. Germline lookup yields CDR1 SGDLS and CDR2 YYNGEE. The CDR3 sequence is CASSARQALNYGYTF. The CDR3 DNA reads TGTGCCAGCAGCGCTCGACAGGCTCTTAACTATGGCTACACCTTC.